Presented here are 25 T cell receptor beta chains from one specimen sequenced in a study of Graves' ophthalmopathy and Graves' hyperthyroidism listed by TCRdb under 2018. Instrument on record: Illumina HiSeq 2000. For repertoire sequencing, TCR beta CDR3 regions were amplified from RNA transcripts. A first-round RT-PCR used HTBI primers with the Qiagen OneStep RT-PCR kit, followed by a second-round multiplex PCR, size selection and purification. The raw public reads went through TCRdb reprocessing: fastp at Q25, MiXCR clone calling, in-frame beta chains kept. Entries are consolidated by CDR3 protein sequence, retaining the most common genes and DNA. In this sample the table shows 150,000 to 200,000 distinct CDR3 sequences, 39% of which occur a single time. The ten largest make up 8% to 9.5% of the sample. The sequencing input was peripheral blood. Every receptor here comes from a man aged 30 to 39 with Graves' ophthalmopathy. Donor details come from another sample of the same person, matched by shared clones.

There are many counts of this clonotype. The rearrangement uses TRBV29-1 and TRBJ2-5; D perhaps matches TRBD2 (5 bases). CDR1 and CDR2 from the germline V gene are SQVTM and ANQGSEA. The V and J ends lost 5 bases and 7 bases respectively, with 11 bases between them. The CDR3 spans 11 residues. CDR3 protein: CSVPREATQYF. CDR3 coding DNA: TGCAGCGTTCCGAGGGAAGCGACCCAGTACTTC.

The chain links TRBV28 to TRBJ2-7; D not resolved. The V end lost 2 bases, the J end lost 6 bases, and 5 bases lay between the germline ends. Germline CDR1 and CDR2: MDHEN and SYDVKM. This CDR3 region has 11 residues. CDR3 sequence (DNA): TGTGCCAGCAGTTTAAAGGTCGAGCAGTACTTC. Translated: CASSLKVEQYF.

In nucleotides, the CDR3 is TGTGCCACCAGCCAACACTGGGGTGAGGGCAATCAGCCCCAGCATTTT. Residues: CATSQHWGEGNQPQHF. The chain has TRBV15 and TRBJ1-5; no clear D gene. This CDR3 has 16 amino acids. V lost 5 bases and J lost 2, with 16 bases in between. The germline V gene has CDR1 LNHNV and CDR2 YYDKDF (reference sequence).

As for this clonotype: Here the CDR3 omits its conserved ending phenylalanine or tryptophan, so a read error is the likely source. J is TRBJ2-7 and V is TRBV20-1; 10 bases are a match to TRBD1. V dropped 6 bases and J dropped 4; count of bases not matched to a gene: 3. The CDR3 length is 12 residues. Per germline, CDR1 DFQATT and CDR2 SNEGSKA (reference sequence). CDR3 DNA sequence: TGCAGTGCCGCGGGACAGGGGTACGAGCAGTACCTC. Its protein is CSAAGQGYEQYL.

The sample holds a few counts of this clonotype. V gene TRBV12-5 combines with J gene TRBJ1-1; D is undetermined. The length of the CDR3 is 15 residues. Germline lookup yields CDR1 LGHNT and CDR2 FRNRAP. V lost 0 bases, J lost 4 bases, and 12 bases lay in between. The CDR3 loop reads CASGLVWGGRTEAFF. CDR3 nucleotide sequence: TGTGCTAGTGGTTTGGTATGGGGAGGTCGCACTGAAGCTTTCTTT.

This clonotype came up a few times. Here the CDR3 DNA reads TGTGCCAGCAGTCTGGAAAATTCGGCTGGCTACACCTTC. Protein sequence: CASSLENSAGYTF. The chain is built from TRBV6-1 and TRBJ1-2, with unresolved D. This CDR3 spans 13 amino acids. Trimming cost V 5 bases and J 7 bases, with 14 bases left between them. Germline V gives CDR1 MNHNS, CDR2 SASEGT.

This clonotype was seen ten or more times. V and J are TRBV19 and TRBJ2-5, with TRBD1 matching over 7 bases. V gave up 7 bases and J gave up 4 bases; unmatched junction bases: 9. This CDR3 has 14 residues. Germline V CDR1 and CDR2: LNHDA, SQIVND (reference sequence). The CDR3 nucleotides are TGTGCCAGTAAGGACAGGCAGGGGCCAGAGACCCAGTACTTC. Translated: CASKDRQGPETQYF.

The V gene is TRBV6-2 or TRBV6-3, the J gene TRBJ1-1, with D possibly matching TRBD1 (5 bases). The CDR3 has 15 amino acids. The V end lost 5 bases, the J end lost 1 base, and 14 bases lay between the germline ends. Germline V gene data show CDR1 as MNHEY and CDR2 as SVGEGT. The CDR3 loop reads CASSSRQDTNTEAFF. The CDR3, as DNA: TGTGCCAGCAGTAGCCGTCAGGACACGAACACTGAAGCTTTCTTT.

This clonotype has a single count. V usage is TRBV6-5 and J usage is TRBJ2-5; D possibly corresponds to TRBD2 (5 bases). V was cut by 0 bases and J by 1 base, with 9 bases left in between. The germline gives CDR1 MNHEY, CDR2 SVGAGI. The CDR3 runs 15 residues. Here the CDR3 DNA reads TGTGCCAGCAGTTACTCGAGCGGAGCCCAAGAGACCCAGTACTTC. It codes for CASSYSSGAQETQYF.

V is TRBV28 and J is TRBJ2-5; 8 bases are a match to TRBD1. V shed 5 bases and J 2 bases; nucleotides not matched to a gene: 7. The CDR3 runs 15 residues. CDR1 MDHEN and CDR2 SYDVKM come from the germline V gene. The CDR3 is CASSVSGTGQETQYF. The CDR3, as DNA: TGTGCCAGCAGTGTATCCGGGACAGGACAAGAGACCCAGTACTTC.

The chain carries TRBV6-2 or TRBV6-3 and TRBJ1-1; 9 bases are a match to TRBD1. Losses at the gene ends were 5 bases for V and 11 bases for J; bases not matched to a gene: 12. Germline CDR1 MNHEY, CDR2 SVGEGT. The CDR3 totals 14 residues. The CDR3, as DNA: TGTGCCAGCAGTGACGCCGGGACAGGGTTTTTGGCTTTCTTT. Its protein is CASSDAGTGFLAFF.

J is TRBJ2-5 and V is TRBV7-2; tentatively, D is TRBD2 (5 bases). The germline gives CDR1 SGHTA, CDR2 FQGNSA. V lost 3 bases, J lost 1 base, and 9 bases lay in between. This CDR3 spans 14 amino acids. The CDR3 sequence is CASSLRAFQETQYF. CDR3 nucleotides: TGTGCCAGCAGCTTGCGGGCATTCCAAGAGACCCAGTACTTC.

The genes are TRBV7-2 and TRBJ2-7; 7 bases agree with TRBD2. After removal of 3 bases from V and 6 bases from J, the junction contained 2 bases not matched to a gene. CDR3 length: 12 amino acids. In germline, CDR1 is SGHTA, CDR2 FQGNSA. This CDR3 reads CASSLWGGEQYF. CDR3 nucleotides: TGTGCCAGCAGCTTGTGGGGGGGCGAGCAGTACTTC.

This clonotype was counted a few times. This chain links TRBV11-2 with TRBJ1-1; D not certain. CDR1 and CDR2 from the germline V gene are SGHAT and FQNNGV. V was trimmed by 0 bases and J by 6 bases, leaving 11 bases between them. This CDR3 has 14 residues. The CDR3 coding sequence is TGTGCCAGCAGCTTAGATCTGGGTGGGCCTGAAGCTTTCTTT. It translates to CASSLDLGGPEAFF.

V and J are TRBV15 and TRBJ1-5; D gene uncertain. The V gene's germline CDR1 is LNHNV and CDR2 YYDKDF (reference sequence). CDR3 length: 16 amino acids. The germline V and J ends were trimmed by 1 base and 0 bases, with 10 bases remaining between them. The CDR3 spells CATSRGVGASNQPQHF. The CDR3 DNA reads TGTGCCACCAGCAGAGGAGTGGGTGCTAGCAATCAGCCCCAGCATTTT.

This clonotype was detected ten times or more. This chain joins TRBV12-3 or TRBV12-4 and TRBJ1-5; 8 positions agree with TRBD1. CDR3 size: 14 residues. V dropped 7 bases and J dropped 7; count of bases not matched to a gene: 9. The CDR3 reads CASNLQGVEQPQHF. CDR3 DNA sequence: TGTGCCAGCAACTTACAGGGGGTTGAACAGCCCCAGCATTTT.

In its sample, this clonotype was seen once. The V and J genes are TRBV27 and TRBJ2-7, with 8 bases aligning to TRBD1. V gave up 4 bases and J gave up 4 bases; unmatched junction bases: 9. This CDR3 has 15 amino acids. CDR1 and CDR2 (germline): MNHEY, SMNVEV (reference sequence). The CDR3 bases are TGTGCCAGCAGTTCGCCCAGGGGGCGCAGGTACGAGCAGTACTTC. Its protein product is CASSSPRGRRYEQYF.

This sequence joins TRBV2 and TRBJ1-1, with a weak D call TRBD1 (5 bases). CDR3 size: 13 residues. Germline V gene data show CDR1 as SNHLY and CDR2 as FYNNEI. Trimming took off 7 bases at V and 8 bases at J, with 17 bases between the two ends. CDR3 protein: CASTPPRQTEAFF. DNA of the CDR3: TGTGCCAGCACCCCTCCGAGACAGACCGAAGCTTTCTTT. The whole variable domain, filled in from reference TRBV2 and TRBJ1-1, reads EPEVTQTPSHQVTQMGQEVILRCVPISNHLYFYWYRQILGQKVEFLVSFYNNEISEKSEIFDDQFSVERPDGSNFTLKIRSTKLEDSAMYFCASTPPRQTEAFFGQGTRLTVV.

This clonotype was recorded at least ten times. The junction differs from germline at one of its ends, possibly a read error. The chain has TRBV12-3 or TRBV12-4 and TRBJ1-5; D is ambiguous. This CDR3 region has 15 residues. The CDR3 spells CAGSSADGPNQPQHF. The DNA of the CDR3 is TGTGCCGGCAGTTCAGCGGACGGCCCCAATCAGCCCCAGCATTTT.

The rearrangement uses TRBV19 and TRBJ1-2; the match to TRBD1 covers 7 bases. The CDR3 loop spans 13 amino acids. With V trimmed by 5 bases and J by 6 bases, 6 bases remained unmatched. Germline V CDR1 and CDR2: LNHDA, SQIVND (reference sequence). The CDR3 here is CASSVDRENGYTF. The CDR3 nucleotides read TGTGCCAGTAGTGTCGACAGGGAGAATGGCTACACCTTC. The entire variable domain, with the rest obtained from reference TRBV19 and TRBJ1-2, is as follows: DGGITQSPKYLFRKEGQNVTLSCEQNLNHDAMYWYRQDPGQGLRLIYYSQIVNDFQKGDIAEGYSVSREKKESFPLTVTSAQKNPTAFYLCASSVDRENGYTFGSGTRLTVV.

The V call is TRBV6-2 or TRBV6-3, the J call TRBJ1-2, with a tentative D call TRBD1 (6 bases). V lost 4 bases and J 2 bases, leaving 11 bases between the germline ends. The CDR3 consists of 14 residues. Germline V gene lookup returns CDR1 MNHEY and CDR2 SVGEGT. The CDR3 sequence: CASSSQGANYGYTF. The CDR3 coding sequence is TGTGCCAGCAGTTCACAGGGCGCCAACTATGGCTACACCTTC.

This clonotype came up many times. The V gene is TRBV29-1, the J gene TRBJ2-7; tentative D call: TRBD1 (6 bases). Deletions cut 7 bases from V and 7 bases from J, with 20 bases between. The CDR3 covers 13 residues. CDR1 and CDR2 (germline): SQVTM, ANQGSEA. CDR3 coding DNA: TGCAGCGCCGGGGCCAGGGGAGAGCGGGAGCAGTACTTC. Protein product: CSAGARGEREQYF.

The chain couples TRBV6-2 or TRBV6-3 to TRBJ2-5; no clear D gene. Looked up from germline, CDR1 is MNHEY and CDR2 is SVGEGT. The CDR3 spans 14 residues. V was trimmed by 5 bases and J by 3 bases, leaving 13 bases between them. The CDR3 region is CASSVFGSEETQYF. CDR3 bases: TGTGCCAGCAGTGTTTTCGGCAGTGAAGAGACCCAGTACTTC.

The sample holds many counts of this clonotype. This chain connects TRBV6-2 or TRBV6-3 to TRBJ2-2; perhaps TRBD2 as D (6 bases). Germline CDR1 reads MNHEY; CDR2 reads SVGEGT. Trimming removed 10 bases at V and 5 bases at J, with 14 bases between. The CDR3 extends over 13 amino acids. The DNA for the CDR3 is TGTGCCATTCGGACCGGAGGGACCGGGGAGCTGTTTTTT. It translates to CAIRTGGTGELFF.

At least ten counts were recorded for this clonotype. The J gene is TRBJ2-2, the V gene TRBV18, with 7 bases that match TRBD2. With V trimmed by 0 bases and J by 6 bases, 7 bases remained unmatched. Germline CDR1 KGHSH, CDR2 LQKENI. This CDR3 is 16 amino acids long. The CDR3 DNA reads TGTGCCAGCTCACCACCAAGGAGCGGGATCCCCGGGGAGCTGTTTTTT. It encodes CASSPPRSGIPGELFF.